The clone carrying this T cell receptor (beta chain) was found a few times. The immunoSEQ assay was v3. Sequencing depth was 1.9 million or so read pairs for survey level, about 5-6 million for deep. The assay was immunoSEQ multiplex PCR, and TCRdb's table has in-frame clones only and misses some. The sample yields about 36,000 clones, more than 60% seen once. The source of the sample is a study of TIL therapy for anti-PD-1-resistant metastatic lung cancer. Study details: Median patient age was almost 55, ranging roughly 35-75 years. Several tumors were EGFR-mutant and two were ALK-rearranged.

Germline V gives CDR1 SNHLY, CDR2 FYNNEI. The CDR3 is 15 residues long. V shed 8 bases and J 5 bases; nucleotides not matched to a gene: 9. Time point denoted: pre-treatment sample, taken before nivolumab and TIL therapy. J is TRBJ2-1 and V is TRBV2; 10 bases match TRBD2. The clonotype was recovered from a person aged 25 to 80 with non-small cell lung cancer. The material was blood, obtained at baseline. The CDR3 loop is CASLEGSGRDNEQFF. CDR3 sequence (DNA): TGTGCCAGCCTTGAAGGGAGCGGGAGGGACAATGAGCAGTTCTTC.